The T cell receptor (beta chain) described here comes from a study of blood T cell dynamics during melanoma immunotherapy. The time point: pre-treatment baseline. Sequenced by immunoSEQ multiplex PCR; TCRdb stores in-frame clones only, minus some. The data contain 9,000 to 10,000 clones, 65% to 90% of them singletons. This CDR3 is 16 amino acids long. With 5 bases clipped from V and 1 base from J, the junction kept 5 bases outside the gene matches. The germline V gene has CDR1 SGHTA and CDR2 FQGNSA. The sequence was collected from a human donor with melanoma. The sequencing here drew on blood, taken from a patient treated with checkpoint blockade. This rearrangement joins TRBV7-2 to TRBJ2-3; 11 positions agree with TRBD2. The CDR3 spells CASSLALAGGTDTQYF. DNA of the CDR3: TGTGCCAGCAGCCTCGCACTAGCGGGGGGCACAGATACGCAGTATTTT.